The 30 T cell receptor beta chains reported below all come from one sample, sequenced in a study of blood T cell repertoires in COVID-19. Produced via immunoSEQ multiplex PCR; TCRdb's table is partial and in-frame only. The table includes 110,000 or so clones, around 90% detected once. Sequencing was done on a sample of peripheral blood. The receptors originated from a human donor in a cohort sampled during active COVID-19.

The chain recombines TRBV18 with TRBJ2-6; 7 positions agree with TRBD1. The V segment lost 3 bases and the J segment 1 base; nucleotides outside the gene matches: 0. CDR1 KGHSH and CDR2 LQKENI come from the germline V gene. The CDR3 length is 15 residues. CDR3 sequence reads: CASSPTGSGANVLTF. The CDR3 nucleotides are TGTGCCAGCTCACCGACAGGGTCTGGGGCCAACGTCCTGACTTTC.

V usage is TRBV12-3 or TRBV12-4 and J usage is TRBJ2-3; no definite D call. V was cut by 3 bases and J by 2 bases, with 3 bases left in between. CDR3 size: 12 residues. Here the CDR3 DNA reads TGTGCCAGCAGTTTCTTCACAGATACGCAGTATTTT. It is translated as CASSFFTDTQYF.

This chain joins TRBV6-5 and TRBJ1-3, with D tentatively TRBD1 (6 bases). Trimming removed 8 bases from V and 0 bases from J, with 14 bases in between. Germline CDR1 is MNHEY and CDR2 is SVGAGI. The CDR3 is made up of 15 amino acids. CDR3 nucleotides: TGTGCCAGCCTACAGGGCCTTGTCTCTGGAAACACCATATATTTT. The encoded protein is CASLQGLVSGNTIYF.

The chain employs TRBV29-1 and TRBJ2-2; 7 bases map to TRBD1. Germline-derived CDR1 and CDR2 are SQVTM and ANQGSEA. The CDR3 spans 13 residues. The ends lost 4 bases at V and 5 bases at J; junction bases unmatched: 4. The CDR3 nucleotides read TGCAGCGTTGGGAACAGGGGAACCGGGGAGCTGTTTTTT. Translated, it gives CSVGNRGTGELFF.

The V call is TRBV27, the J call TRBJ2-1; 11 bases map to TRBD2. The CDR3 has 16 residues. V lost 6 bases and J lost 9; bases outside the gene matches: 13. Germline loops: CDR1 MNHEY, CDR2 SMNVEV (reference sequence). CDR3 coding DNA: TGTGCCAGCAGGCCCTCGGGTCTAGCGGGAGGTGGTGAGCAGTTCTTC. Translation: CASRPSGLAGGGEQFF.

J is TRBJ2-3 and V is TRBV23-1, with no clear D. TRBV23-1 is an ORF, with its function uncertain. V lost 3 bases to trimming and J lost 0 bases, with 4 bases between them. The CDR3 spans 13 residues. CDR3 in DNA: TGCGCCAGCAGTCACCGGAGCACAGATACGCAGTATTTT. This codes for CASSHRSTDTQYF.

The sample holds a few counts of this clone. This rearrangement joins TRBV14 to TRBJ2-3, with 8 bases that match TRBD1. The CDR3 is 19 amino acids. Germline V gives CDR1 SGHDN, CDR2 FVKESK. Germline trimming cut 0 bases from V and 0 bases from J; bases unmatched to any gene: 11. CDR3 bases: TGTGCCAGCAGCCAAGATTTCTTAGGACAGGGTCTTAGCACAGATACGCAGTATTTT. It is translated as CASSQDFLGQGLSTDTQYF.

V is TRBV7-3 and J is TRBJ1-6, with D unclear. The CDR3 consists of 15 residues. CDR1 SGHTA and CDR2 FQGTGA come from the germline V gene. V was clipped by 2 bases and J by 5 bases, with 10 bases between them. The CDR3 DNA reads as TGTGCCAGCAGCTTAGGTCGAGGGAATAATTCACCCCTCCACTTT. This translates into CASSLGRGNNSPLHF.

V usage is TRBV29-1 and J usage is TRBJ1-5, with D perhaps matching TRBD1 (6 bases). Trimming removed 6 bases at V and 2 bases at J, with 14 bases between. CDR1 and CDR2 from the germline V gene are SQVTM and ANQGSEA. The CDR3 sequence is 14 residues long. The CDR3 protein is CSVVTGNGNQPQHF. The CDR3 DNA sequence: TGCAGCGTGGTCACAGGGAACGGCAATCAGCCCCAGCATTTT.

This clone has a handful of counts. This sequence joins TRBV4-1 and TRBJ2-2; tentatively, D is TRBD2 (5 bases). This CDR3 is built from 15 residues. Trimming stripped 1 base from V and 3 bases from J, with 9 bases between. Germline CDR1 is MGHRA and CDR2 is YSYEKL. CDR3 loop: CASSQGRGYTGELFF. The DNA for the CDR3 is TGCGCCAGCAGCCAAGGCAGAGGGTACACCGGGGAGCTGTTTTTT.

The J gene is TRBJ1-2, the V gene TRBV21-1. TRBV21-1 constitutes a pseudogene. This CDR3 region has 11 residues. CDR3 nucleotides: TGTGCCAGCAGCACCGGACTGGGCTACACCTTC. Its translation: CASSTGLGYTF.

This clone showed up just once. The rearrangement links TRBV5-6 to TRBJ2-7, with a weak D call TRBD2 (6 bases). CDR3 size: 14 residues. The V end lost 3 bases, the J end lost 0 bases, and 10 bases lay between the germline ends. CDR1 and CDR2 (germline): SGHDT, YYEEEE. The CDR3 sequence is CASSWEVSSYEQYF. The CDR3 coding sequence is TGTGCCAGCAGCTGGGAGGTGTCCTCCTACGAGCAGTACTTC.

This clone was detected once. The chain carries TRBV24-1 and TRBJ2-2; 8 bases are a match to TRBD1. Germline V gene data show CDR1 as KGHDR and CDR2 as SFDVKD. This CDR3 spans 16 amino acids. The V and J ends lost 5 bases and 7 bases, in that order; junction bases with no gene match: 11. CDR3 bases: TGTGCCACCAGTGGCTCCTCTGGGACAGGCGGCGGGGAGCTGTTTTTT. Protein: CATSGSSGTGGGELFF.

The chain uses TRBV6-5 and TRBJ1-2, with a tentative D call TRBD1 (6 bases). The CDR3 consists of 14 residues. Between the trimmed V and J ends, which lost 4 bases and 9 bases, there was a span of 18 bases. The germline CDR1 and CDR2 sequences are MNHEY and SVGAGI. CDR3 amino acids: CASSSFDRRNRYTF. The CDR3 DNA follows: TGTGCCAGCAGTTCTTTTGACAGGCGTAATCGCTACACCTTC.

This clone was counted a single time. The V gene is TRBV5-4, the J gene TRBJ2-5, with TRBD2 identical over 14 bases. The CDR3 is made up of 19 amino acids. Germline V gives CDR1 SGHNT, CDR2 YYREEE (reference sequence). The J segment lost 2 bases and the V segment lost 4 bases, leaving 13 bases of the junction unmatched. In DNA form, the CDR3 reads TGTGCCAGCAGCGTCGGACTAGCGGGGGGCTCCCCATTACAAGAGACCCAGTACTTC. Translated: CASSVGLAGGSPLQETQYF.

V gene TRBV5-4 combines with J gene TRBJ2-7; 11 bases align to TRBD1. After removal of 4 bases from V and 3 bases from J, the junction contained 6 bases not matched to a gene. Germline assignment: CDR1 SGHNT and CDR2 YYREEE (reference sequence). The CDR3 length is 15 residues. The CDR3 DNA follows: TGTGCCAGCAGCGCGGACAGGGGGCGCTTCTACGAGCAGTACTTC. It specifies CASSADRGRFYEQYF.

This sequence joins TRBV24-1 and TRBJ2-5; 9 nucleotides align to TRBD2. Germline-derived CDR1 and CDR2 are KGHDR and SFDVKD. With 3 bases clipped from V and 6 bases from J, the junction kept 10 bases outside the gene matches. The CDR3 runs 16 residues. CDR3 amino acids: CATSDHVAGEYQTQYF. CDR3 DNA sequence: TGTGCCACCAGTGATCATGTAGCGGGAGAGTACCAGACCCAGTACTTC.

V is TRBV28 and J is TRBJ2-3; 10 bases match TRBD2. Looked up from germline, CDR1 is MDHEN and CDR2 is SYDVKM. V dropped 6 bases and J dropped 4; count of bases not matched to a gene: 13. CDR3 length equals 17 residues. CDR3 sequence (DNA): TGTGCCAGCAGCACTTCTCCTAGCGGGAGCAGTGCAGATACGCAGTATTTT. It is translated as CASSTSPSGSSADTQYF.

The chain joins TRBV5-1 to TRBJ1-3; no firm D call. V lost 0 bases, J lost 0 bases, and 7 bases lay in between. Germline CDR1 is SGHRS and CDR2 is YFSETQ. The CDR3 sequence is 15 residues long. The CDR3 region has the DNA TGCGCCAGCAGCTTGGCCGCCGGCTCTGGAAACACCATATATTTT. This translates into CASSLAAGSGNTIYF. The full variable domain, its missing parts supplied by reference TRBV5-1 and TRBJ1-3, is KAGVTQTPRYLIKTRGQQVTLSCSPISGHRSVSWYQQTPGQGLQFLFEYFSETQRNKGNFPGRFSGRQFSNSRSEMNVSTLELGDSALYLCASSLAAGSGNTIYFGEGSWLTVV.

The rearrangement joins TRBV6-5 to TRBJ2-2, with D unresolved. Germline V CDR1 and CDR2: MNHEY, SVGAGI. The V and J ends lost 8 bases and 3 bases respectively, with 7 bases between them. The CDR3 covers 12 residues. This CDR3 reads CASGRDTGELFF. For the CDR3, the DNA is TGTGCCAGCGGTCGGGACACCGGGGAGCTGTTTTTT.

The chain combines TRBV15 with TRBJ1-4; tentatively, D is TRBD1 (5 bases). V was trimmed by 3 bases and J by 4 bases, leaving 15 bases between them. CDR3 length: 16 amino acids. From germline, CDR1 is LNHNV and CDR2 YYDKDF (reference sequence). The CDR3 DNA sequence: TGTGCCACCAGCAGTTGGGGGGGGAACAATAATGAAAAACTGTTTTTT. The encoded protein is CATSSWGGNNNEKLFF.

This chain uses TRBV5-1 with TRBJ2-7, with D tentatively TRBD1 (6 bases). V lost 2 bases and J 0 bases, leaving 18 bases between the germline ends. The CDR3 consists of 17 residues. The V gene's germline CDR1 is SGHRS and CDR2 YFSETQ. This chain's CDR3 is CASSFGDQTGFSYEQYF. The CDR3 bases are TGCGCCAGCAGCTTTGGGGACCAAACAGGGTTCTCCTACGAGCAGTACTTC.

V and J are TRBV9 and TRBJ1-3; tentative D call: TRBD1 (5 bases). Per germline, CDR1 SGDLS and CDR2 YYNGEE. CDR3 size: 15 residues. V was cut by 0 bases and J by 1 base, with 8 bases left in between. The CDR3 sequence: CASSVGAGSGNTIYF. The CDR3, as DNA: TGTGCCAGCAGCGTAGGGGCAGGGTCTGGAAACACCATATATTTT.

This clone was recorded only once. CDR3 protein: CASSLGLAGRNEQFF. The CDR3 DNA follows: TGTGCCAGCAGCTTGGGACTAGCCGGTCGTAATGAGCAGTTCTTC. The chain combines TRBV7-3 with TRBJ2-1, with TRBD2 matching over 9 bases. Germline CDR1 reads SGHTA; CDR2 reads FQGTGA. V dropped 3 bases and J dropped 7; count of bases not matched to a gene: 7. This CDR3 is 15 amino acids long.

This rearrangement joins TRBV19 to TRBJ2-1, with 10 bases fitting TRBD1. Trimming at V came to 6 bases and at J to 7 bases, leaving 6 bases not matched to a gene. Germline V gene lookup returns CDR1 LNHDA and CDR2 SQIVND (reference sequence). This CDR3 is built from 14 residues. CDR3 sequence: CASRDRGARNEQFF. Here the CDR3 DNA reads TGTGCCAGTAGGGACAGGGGGGCTAGGAATGAGCAGTTCTTC.

CDR3 loop: CASSPGLAGGYTDTQYF. The CDR3 DNA follows: TGTGCCAGCAGCCCTGGACTAGCGGGGGGTTACACAGATACGCAGTATTTT. V usage is TRBV9 and J usage is TRBJ2-3; 14 bases are a match to TRBD2. This CDR3 region has 17 residues. CDR1 is SGDLS, CDR2 YYNGEE, per germline. The V segment lost 4 bases and the J segment 2 bases; nucleotides outside the gene matches: 6.

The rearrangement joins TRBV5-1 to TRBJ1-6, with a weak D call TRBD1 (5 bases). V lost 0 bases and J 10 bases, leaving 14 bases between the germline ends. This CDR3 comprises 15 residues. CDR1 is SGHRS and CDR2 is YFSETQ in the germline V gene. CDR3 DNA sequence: TGCGCCAGCAGCTTGGTCTCTCAGGGAGGGTCACCCCTCCACTTT. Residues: CASSLVSQGGSPLHF. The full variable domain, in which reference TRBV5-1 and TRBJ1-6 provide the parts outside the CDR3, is KAGVTQTPRYLIKTRGQQVTLSCSPISGHRSVSWYQQTPGQGLQFLFEYFSETQRNKGNFPGRFSGRQFSNSRSEMNVSTLELGDSALYLCASSLVSQGGSPLHFGNGTRLTVT.

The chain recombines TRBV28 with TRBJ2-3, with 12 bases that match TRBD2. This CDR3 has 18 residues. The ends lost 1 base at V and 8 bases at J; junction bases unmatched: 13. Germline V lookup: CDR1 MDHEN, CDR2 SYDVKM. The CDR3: CASSLLASGRALRGTQYF. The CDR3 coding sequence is TGTGCCAGCAGTTTATTGGCTAGCGGGAGGGCCCTCCGAGGTACGCAGTATTTT.

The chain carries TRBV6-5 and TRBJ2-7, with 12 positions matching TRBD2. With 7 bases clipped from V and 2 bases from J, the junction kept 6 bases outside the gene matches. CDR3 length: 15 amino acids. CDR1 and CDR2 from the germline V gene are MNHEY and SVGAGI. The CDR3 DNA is TGTGCCAGCACCCAGAGGACTAGCGGGACCTACGAGCAGTACTTC. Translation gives CASTQRTSGTYEQYF.

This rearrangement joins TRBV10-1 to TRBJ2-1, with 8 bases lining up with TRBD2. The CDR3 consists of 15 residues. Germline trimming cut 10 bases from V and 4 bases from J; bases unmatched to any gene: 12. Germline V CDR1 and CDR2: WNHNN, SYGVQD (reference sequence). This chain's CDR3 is CATDATSGVYNEQFF. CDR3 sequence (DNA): TGCGCCACCGACGCTACTAGCGGAGTTTACAATGAGCAGTTCTTC.